This entry is about one T cell receptor beta chain. Antigen unknown. In the PCR, 60 Vbeta and 13 Jbeta primers were used. Measured with immunoSEQ multiplex PCR; TCRdb has only the in-frame clones, and not every one. The sample's table shows about 120,000 clones. This entry belongs to a study of cytomegalovirus exposure and HLA in healthy donors. Study-level findings and limits: The authors later found TCR association rates varying by HLA locus, with DRB1 most and HLA-C fewest. In a later analysis, TCR beta V- and J-gene trimming showed a link to a missense DCLRE1C variant. Clonal expansion, a later analysis showed, was greater in HLA-associated TCR beta chains than in equally common others.

The origin of this receptor is a man in his forties in good health and CMV-seropositive. Input material: PBMCs.

CDR3 loop: CASSGSGGTDTQYF. CDR3 DNA sequence: TGTGCCAGCAGTGGATCGGGGGGCACAGATACGCAGTATTTT. The chain combines TRBV2 with TRBJ2-3; D possibly corresponds to TRBD2 (6 bases). Trimming removed 4 bases from V and 1 base from J, with 9 bases in between. Germline assignment: CDR1 SNHLY and CDR2 FYNNEI. This CDR3 comprises 14 residues. The full variable domain, in which reference TRBV2 and TRBJ2-3 provide the parts outside the CDR3, is EPEVTQTPSHQVTQMGQEVILRCVPISNHLYFYWYRQILGQKVEFLVSFYNNEISEKSEIFDDQFSVERPDGSNFTLKIRSTKLEDSAMYFCASSGSGGTDTQYFGPGTRLTVL.